Reported below is one TCR beta chain. Its antigen is currently not known. There are no base qualities to consult, and no much larger clone falls within one base. The sample originates from a study of OX40 agonist ivuxolimab in advanced cancers. For the study in its entirety: Ivuxolimab was an agonistic, fully human IgG2 monoclonal antibody directed against OX40 (CD134), a costimulatory receptor. Intravenous ivuxolimab was administered to patients every 2 weeks at six dose levels: 0.01, 0.1, 0.3, 1.5, 3 and 10 mg/kg. Of the roughly 54 dose-escalation patients, hepatocellular carcinoma was present in 19, melanoma in around 15, renal cell carcinoma in 9 and head and neck cancer in 9. In the dose-escalation cohort, more than 80% of patients were male, and the mean age was roughly 60 years with a range of roughly 23 to 79. Prior anti-PD-1, anti-PD-L1 or anti-CTLA-4 therapy was permitted, and approximately 42% of dose-escalation patients had received checkpoint inhibitors. Partial responses occurred in three dose-escalation patients, of whom one had hepatocellular carcinoma and two had cutaneous melanoma. Peripheral TCRbeta sequencing was intended to test whether TCR sequence diversity was altered and clonal T-cell expansion was caused by ivuxolimab. The paper covers the monotherapy dose-escalation part of the phase I ivuxolimab trial, which included N ≈ 54 patients.

Study-wide conclusions, independent of this receptor: Low levels of normalized T-cell clonal expansion were also seen in some patients who did not respond. At doses of 0.1 to 3.0 mg/kg, clonal expansion of both CD4+ and CD8+ blood T cells was observed from baseline to week 6. Which antigens the clonally expanded peripheral T cells were specific for was not determined. In the 0.1-3.0 mg/kg groups, partial responders were among the patients with the lowest normalized peripheral clonal expansion, particularly in CD8+ T cells. After ivuxolimab, CD8+ T cells had more expanded clones than CD4+ T cells on average.

To sequence the TCRbeta CDR3 region, genomic DNA was isolated from the sorted cells. The immunoSEQ Assay was used for sequencing of TCRbeta CDR3 regions. Not all clones reach the TCRdb copy of this immuneACCESS table, which keeps in-frame sequences only. Checked studies attribute under half of the gap to unresolved V genes and leave the rest unexplained. Recorded for this sample are about 89,000 clones; approximately 90% of them occurred a single time. Approximately 0.26% of the sample comes from the top ten. The trial excluded patients who had a history of autoimmune disease or who were on systemic immunosuppression. Peripheral blood for TCR sequencing was collected from all dose cohorts at baseline, on cycle 4 day 1, and on cycle 7 day 1. The samples were drawn from a first-in-human, open-label, multicenter phase I dose-escalation trial of ivuxolimab. Adults with locally advanced or metastatic head and neck squamous cell, hepatocellular, melanoma or renal cell carcinoma were enrolled in the trial. Before TCR sequencing, CD4+ and CD8+ T cells were separately sorted from peripheral blood.

V is clipped by 1 base and J by 4 bases, and the sequence between their germline boundaries is 22 bases long. CDR1 KGHSH and CDR2 LQKENI are derived from the germline V gene. The CDR3, from cysteine to phenylalanine, totals 18 residues. Solely the CDR3 DNA is kept, with 54 bases framed from the first base. The material sequenced was CD4+ or CD8+ T cells sorted from blood, taken in a trial of the OX40 agonist ivuxolimab. The TCR comes from an adult with an advanced solid tumor such as melanoma, head and neck, liver or kidney cancer. The receptor chain draws on TRBV18 and TRBJ2-5; the D gene is tentatively TRBD1 or TRBD2, each matching 5 bases. The nucleotide sequence reads TGTGCCAGCTCACCACTTGGCCCACAGAGGGGATCGGGAGAGACCCAGTACTTC. The translation is CASSPLGPQRGSGETQYF.